The T cell receptor (beta chain) described here comes from a study of blood T cell repertoires in COVID-19 (dated by TCRdb to about 2020). As for the study more broadly: Collaborator samples came from the United States, Italy and Spain and covered acute and convalescent phases of COVID-19. The material from the prospective study consisted of cDNA or gDNA derived from T cells, B-cell-depleted T cells, or PBMCs. Subjects who had been exposed to COVID-19, were actively infected with it, or had recovered from it provided the deeply sampled blood TCRbeta repertoires that made up the dataset. The repertoires were released in a freely available public database meant as a resource for research on the immune response to SARS-CoV-2. The samples were drawn from two sources: the first 160 participants of the ongoing ImmuneRACE study, and 1,254 subjects contributed by 6 global collaborators. Nearly every sample came with metadata listing a de-identified subject ID, COVID-19 status, age in years and sex. HLA class I and class II types, where available, came from metadata supplied by the sample provider rather than from assay-based typing. The full study reports these points: The amount of clinical and demographic metadata varied by source and participant and was provided uncurated.

Comments on this clone: It lacks a known antigen. Base qualities are not at hand, and no much larger clone is one base apart.

Each collaborating institution followed its own protocols to collect whole blood in K2EDTA tubes. For TCRbeta analysis, collaborators shipped samples in one of three forms: frozen whole blood, isolated PBMCs, or DNA extracted from either of those sample types. The germline V gene (reference sequence) yields GTSNPN for CDR1 and SVGIG for CDR2. Trimming takes 0 bases off V and 3 bases off J; junction bases not matched to a gene: 7. Inclusive of the bounding cysteine and phenylalanine, the CDR3 is 15 residues long. Only CDR3 DNA remains: 45 bases, in frame from the first base. TCRbeta CDR3 regions were amplified from genomic DNA using the immunoSEQ Assay, a bias-controlled multiplex PCR. From the authors' description of their analysis: The number of nucleated cells in each sample was estimated from the amplification of reference gene primers within the assay. Sequence reads were collapsed and filtered to measure the absolute abundance of every unique TCRbeta CDR3 rearrangement. Productive Simpson clonality was computed per sample as the square root of Simpson's diversity index over productive rearrangements. The immuneACCESS repertoire file appears here via TCRdb, limited to in-frame rearrangements. These files lack a portion of the clones; in checked studies, under half of the deficit traces to unresolved V genes, and the cause of the others is not known. V, J and clone size reflect that table, while D and trimming were determined from the DNA. For this sample the table gives some 150,000 clones, of which approximately 84% were detected only once. The ten largest clones take up about 0.95% of the sample.

Specimen: peripheral blood. The source of this sequence is a middle-aged man with acute or convalescent COVID-19. The V and J segments used are TRBV30 and TRBJ1-1; TRBD1 fits 7 bases in the junction. The encoded CDR3 is CAWSVDRVGDTEAFF. The sequenced DNA is TGTGCCTGGAGTGTCGACAGGGTAGGGGACACTGAAGCTTTCTTT.